This TCR beta chain was sequenced for a study of cytomegalovirus exposure and HLA in healthy donors. The wider study: A subsequent analysis stated that the 100 to 150 validation repertoires were run on the same platform as the roughly 670 first-cohort repertoires.

An approximately 130-subject validation cohort, separate from the approximately 670-subject first cohort, supplied the donors. The germline V and J ends were trimmed by 0 bases and 5 bases, with 5 bases remaining between them. Germline lookup yields CDR1 SGHRS and CDR2 YFSETQ. The CDR3 loop spans 13 amino acids. On this clone itself: Its specificity is unknown.

Overall study results and limits: According to reports, the classifier identified cytomegalovirus status with high specificity and sensitivity.

Sequencing was performed with immunoSEQ multiplex PCR; in TCRdb, only in-frame clones are kept and a portion is missing. The table records about 130,000 clones, 88% of them present only once. Sequenced: PBMCs. This TCR was sampled from a man younger than 40 in good health and CMV-seronegative. The chain carries TRBV5-1 and TRBJ2-2, with D unclear. The CDR3 coding sequence is TGCGCCAGCAGCTTGGATCCTACCGGGGAGCTGTTTTTT. This translates into CASSLDPTGELFF. The whole variable domain, filled in from reference TRBV5-1 and TRBJ2-2, reads KAGVTQTPRYLIKTRGQQVTLSCSPISGHRSVSWYQQTPGQGLQFLFEYFSETQRNKGNFPGRFSGRQFSNSRSEMNVSTLELGDSALYLCASSLDPTGELFFGEGSRLTVL.